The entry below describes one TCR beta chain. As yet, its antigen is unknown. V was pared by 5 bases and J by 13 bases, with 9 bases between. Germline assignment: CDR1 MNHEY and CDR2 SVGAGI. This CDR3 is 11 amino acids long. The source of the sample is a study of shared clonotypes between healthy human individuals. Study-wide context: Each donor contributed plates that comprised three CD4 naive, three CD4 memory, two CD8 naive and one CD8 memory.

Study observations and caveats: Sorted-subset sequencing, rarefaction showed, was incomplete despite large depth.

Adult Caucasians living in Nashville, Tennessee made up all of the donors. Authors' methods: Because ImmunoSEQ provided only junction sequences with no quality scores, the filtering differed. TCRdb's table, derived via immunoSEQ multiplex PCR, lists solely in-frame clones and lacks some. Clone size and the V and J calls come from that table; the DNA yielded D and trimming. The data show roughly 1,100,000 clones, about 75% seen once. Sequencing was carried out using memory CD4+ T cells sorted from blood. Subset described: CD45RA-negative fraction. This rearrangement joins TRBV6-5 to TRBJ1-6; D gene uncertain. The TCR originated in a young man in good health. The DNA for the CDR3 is TGTGCCAGCAGTCCCCGTGGGCCCCTCCACTTT. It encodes CASSPRGPLHF.